A selection of T cell receptor beta chains follows, all from one sample in a study of blood T cell repertoires in COVID-19. Measured with immunoSEQ multiplex PCR; TCRdb has only the in-frame clones, and not every one. This sample has roughly 300,000 clones, with over 75% found just once. Material: peripheral blood. The receptors were gathered from a human donor in a cohort sampled during active COVID-19. The conserved cysteine and the conserved F or W are not part of the CDR3 here.

v_call	j_call	cdr3_aa
TRBV5-1	TRBJ2-3	ASSFGGSRTDTQY
TRBV28	TRBJ2-3	ASSFPSTGTDTQY
TRBV28	TRBJ2-1	ASSFPRGNNEQF
TRBV19	TRBJ2-7	ASSKQGESSYEQY
TRBV4-3	TRBJ1-2	ASSQAPQVTNYGYT
TRBV27	TRBJ2-3	ASPPPGTRDTDTQY
TRBV10-2	TRBJ2-1	ASSATGNYNEQF
TRBV15	TRBJ1-3	ATSRDTMSGNTIY
TRBV7-6	TRBJ2-1	ASRSTGTGSNEQF
TRBV4-1	TRBJ1-5	ASSPTGGNQPQH
TRBV7-9	TRBJ2-5	ASSRLWTGEAQETQY
TRBV6-5	TRBJ1-1	ASSRQKNTEAF
TRBV5-1	TRBJ2-1	ASSLRRALEGQF
TRBV6-5	TRBJ1-5	ASSSFEAGAQH
TRBV11-2	TRBJ1-5	ASSLQANQPQH
TRBV4-2	TRBJ2-7	ASSQAGGPGYEQY
TRBV19	TRBJ1-6	ASTGTGLNSPLH
TRBV5-6	TRBJ2-1	ASSLTTSGSVEQF
TRBV29-1	TRBJ2-2	SAGRAGQGDTGELF
TRBV5-1	TRBJ2-7	ASSLGASGPTYEQY
TRBV28	TRBJ1-3	ASSFGSGNTIY